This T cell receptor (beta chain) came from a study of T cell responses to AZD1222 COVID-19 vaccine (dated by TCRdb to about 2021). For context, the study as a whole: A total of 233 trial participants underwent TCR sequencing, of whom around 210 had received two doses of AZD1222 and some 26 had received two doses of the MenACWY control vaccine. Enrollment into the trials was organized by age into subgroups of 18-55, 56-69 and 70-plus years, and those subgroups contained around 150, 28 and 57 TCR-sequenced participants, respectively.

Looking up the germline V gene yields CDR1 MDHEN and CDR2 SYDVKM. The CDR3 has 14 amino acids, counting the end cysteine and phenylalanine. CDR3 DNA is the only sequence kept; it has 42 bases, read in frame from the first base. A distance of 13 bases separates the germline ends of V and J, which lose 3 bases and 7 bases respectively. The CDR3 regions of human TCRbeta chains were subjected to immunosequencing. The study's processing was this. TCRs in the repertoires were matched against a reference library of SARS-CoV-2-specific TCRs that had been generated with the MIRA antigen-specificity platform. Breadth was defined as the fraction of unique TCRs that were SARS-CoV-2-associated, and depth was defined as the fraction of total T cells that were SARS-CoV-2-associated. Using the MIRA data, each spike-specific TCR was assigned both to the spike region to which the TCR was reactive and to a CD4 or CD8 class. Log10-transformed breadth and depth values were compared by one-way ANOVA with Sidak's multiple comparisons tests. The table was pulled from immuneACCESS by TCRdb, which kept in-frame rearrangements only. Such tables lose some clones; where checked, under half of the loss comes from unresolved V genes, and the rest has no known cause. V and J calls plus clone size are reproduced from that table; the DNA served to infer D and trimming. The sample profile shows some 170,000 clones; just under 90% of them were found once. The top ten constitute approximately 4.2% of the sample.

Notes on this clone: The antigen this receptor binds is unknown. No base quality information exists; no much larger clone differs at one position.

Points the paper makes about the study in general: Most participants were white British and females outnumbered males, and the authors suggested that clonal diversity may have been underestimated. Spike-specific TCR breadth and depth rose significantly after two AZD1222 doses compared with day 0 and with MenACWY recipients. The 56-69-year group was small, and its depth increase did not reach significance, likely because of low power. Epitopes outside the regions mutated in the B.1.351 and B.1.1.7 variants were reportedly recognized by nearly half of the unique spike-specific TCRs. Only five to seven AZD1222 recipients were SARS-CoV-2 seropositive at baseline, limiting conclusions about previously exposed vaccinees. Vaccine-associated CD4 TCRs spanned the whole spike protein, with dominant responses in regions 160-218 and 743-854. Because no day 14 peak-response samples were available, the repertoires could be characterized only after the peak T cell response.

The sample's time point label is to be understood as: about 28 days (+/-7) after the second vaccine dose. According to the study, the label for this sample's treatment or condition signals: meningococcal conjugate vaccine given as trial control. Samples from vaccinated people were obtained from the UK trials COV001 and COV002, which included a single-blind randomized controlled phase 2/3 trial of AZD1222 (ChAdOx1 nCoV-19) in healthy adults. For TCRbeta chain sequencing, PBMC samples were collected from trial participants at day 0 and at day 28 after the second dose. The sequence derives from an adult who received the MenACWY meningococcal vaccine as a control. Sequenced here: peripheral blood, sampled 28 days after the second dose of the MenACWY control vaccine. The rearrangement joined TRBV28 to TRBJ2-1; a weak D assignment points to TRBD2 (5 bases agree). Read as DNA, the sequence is TGTGCCAGCAGTTTTGTGGGAGTTGGTAATGAGCAGTTCTTC. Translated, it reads CASSFVGVGNEQFF. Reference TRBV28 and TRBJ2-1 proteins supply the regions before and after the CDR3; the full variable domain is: DVKVTQSSRYLVKRTGEKVFLECVQDMDHENMFWYRQDPGLGLRLIYFSYDVKMKEKGDIPEGYSVSREKKERFSLILESASTNQTSMYLCASSFVGVGNEQFFGPGTRLTVL.